The clone carrying this T cell receptor (beta chain) was counted a few times. Its antigen is still unknown. This sample is drawn from a study of PD-1 blockade in mismatch repair-deficient tumors. Broader study findings: Tumor-resident clones, often undetectable pretreatment in blood, expanded then contracted after pembrolizumab.

CDR3 size: 16 residues. Looked up from germline, CDR1 is PRHDT and CDR2 is FYEKMQ (reference sequence). V lost 3 bases and J lost 5; bases outside the gene matches: 3. Profiling relied on immunoSEQ multiplex PCR, and the TCRdb table lists in-frame clones only, not all of them. The repertoire holds about 34,000 clones, 75% to 90% seen once, with about 3.7% in the top ten. Every patient had mismatch repair deficiency by PCR or immunohistochemistry. The sequence was obtained from an adult with mismatch repair-deficient cancer. The sequences come from PBMCs, collected roughly 6 weeks after starting pembrolizumab. This sequence joins TRBV13 and TRBJ2-2; 13 positions match TRBD2. Here the CDR3 DNA reads TGTGCCAGCAGCTTTGGGACTAGCGGGAAAACCGGGGAGCTGTTTTTT. It yields the protein CASSFGTSGKTGELFF. Full variable domain (rest looked up from reference TRBV13 and TRBJ2-2): AAGVIQSPRHLIKEKRETATLKCYPIPRHDTVYWYQQGPGQDPQFLISFYEKMQSDKGSIPDRFSAQQFSDYHSELNMSSLELGDSALYFCASSFGTSGKTGELFFGEGSRLTVL.